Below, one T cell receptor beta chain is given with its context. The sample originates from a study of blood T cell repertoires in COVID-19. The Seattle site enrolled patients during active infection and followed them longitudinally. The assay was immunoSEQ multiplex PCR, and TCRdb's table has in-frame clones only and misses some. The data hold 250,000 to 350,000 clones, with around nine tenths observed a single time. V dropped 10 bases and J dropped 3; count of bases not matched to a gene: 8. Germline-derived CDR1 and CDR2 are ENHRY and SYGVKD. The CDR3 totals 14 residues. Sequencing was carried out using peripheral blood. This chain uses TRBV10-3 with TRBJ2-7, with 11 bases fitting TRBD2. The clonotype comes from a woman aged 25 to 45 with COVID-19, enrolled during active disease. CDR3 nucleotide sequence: TGTGCCACCGCCGACGGGACTAGCGGCTACGAGCAGTACTTC. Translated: CATADGTSGYEQYF.